This T cell receptor beta chain was identified during a study of shared clonotypes between healthy human individuals. Overall study context: Two women and a few men aged 18 to 49 served as donors.

The CDR3 sequence is 15 residues long. V lost 8 bases, J lost 5 bases, and 18 bases lay in between. Germline V CDR1 and CDR2: MNHEY, SMNVEV (reference sequence). Naive CD8 cells were CD45RO-negative, positively selected for CCR7, excluding terminally differentiated effector memory CD45RA+ cells. Nashville, Tennessee was home to all donors, who were Caucasian adults. Genomic DNA of every subset was divided equally among multiple immunoSEQ plates. Clones were read by immunoSEQ multiplex PCR, and TCRdb kept only the in-frame ones, dropping some. This repertoire shows some 2,100,000 clones, roughly 91% found once; its top ten account for more than 1.5%.

Input material: naive CD8+ T cells from PBMCs. The chain has TRBV27 and TRBJ1-4; D is undetermined. The sequence came from a young man in good health. Some clones in this sample may be carry-over from other donors' samples. The CDR3 coding sequence is TGTGCCAGCCAATTTATGGTCGATAACAATGAAAAACTGTTTTTT. Protein sequence: CASQFMVDNNEKLFF.